The 27 T cell receptor beta chains below were found in one sample sequenced in a study of cytomegalovirus exposure and HLA in healthy donors. Primers for the PCR totalled 60 Vbeta and 13 Jbeta. Some clones are missing from TCRdb's copy, which holds only in-frame ones; the method was immunoSEQ multiplex PCR. Of nearly 200,000 clones in the sample, 87% are singletons; the top ten hold over 1%. Sequenced input: PBMCs. The receptors stem from a man aged 25 to 40 in good health and CMV-seronegative.

The V and J genes are TRBV5-1 and TRBJ2-5; unclear D gene. V dropped 5 bases and J dropped 1 base, with 15 bases sitting between them. CDR1 is SGHRS and CDR2 is YFSETQ in the germline V gene. The CDR3 has 15 residues. The chain's CDR3 is CASSPSANSQETQYF. CDR3 DNA: TGCGCCAGCAGTCCATCCGCTAACTCCCAAGAGACCCAGTACTTC.

This clone came up once. The rearrangement joins TRBV5-8 to TRBJ1-1; no clear D gene. The V end lost 3 bases, the J end lost 4 bases, and 7 bases lay between the germline ends. The CDR3 consists of 12 residues. Per germline, CDR1 SGHTS and CDR2 YDEGEE. CDR3 sequence: CASSYSGTEAFF. In DNA form, the CDR3 reads TGTGCCAGCAGCTACAGCGGCACTGAAGCTTTCTTT.

The chain has TRBV28 and TRBJ1-1; D is possibly TRBD1 (5 bases). Trimming stripped 9 bases from V and 3 bases from J, with 14 bases between. The CDR3 has 13 amino acids. The V gene's germline CDR1 is MDHEN and CDR2 SYDVKM. CDR3 DNA sequence: TGTGCCAGTCTCCTGGGGGAGGACACTGAAGCTTTCTTT. This encodes CASLLGEDTEAFF.

The chain employs TRBV6-5 and TRBJ2-7; TRBD2 is a possible D gene (7 bases). Germline CDR1 reads MNHEY; CDR2 reads SVGAGI. This CDR3 comprises 14 residues. V was cut by 0 bases and J by 5 bases, with 11 bases left in between. CDR3 amino acids: CASSYSGGPNEQYF. CDR3 coding DNA: TGTGCCAGCAGTTACTCGGGGGGGCCCAACGAGCAGTACTTC.

V is TRBV2 and J is TRBJ2-7; 7 bases fit TRBD1. The CDR3 loop spans 12 amino acids. The trim removed 8 bases at V and 4 bases at J, leaving 5 bases unmatched. The germline V gene has CDR1 SNHLY and CDR2 FYNNEI. CDR3 region: CASWEQGYEQYF. As DNA, the CDR3 is TGTGCCAGCTGGGAACAGGGGTACGAGCAGTACTTC.

J is TRBJ2-7 and V is TRBV7-2; 11 bases align to TRBD2. J was trimmed by 3 bases and V by 5 bases; bases with no gene match: 6. Germline lookup yields CDR1 SGHTA and CDR2 FQGNSA. The CDR3 loop spans 15 amino acids. In DNA form, the CDR3 reads TGTGCCAGCAGCCGGGGACTAGCGGAGAACTACGAGCAGTACTTC. Its translation: CASSRGLAENYEQYF.

The V gene is TRBV29-1, the J gene TRBJ2-5; 7 nucleotides agree with TRBD1. V lost 1 base to trimming and J lost 5 bases; unmatched junction nucleotides: 7. In germline, CDR1 is SQVTM, CDR2 ANQGSEA. This CDR3 is built from 14 residues. The CDR3 reads CSVEVNRGEETQYF. CDR3 coding DNA: TGCAGCGTTGAAGTGAACAGGGGAGAGGAGACCCAGTACTTC.

The rearrangement joins TRBV21-1 to TRBJ2-1; TRBD2, the D gene given by the table, was not confirmed from the DNA. TRBV21-1 is a pseudogene. This CDR3 region has 17 residues. The CDR3 loop is CASSKVGREGPYNEQFF. The CDR3 DNA is TGTGCCAGCAGCAAAGTAGGGCGGGAGGGGCCCTACAATGAGCAGTTCTTC.

The chain employs TRBV7-9 and TRBJ2-5; 10 bases are a match to TRBD2. The length of the CDR3 is 19 residues. J gave up 4 bases and V 5 bases, and 19 bases lay outside the gene matches. In germline, CDR1 is SEHNR, CDR2 FQNEAQ (reference sequence). CDR3 bases: TGTGCCAGCAGCACCACTAGCGGGGTGGAGGGCAGCCAGCGAGAGACCCAGTACTTC. This sequence encodes CASSTTSGVEGSQRETQYF.

The sample holds one count of this clone. Mismatch with germline at one junction end may stem from a read error. This chain uses TRBV13 with TRBJ2-4, with 11 bases identical to TRBD2. The length of the CDR3 is 18 residues. Germline assignment: CDR1 PRHDT and CDR2 FYEKMQ (reference sequence). The CDR3 DNA follows: TGTGCCAGCAGCTTAAGAACTAGCGGGAGTAGGGCCAAAAACAGTCAGTACTTC. This gives the protein CASSLRTSGSRAKNSQYF.

This clone was seen once. This sequence joins TRBV19 and TRBJ2-5; no firm D call. The CDR3 is 13 residues long. Germline CDR1 reads LNHDA; CDR2 reads SQIVND (reference sequence). Trimming removed 3 bases from V and 3 bases from J, with 8 bases in between. CDR3 coding DNA: TGTGCCAGTAGTATCCTGCCAGAAGAGACCCAGTACTTC. As protein: CASSILPEETQYF. Combining the CDR3 with reference TRBV19 and TRBJ2-5 gives the whole variable domain DGGITQSPKYLFRKEGQNVTLSCEQNLNHDAMYWYRQDPGQGLRLIYYSQIVNDFQKGDIAEGYSVSREKKESFPLTVTSAQKNPTAFYLCASSILPEETQYFGPGTRLLVL.

This chain joins TRBV2 and TRBJ1-5, with a weak D call TRBD1 (5 bases). The CDR3 runs to 15 residues. The ends were cut back, 6 bases at V and 0 bases at J, with 12 bases in the middle. Looked up from germline, CDR1 is SNHLY and CDR2 is FYNNEI. The CDR3 nucleotides read TGTGCCAGCAGCCTGGGGGGAAGTAGCAATCAGCCCCAGCATTTT. Amino acids: CASSLGGSSNQPQHF.

The chain employs TRBV6-7 and TRBJ1-2; D is possibly TRBD1 (6 bases). TRBV6-7 is sorted into the ORF group, with uncertain function. The ends were cut back, 2 bases at V and 1 base at J, with 14 bases in the middle. This CDR3 has 16 residues. The CDR3 DNA is TGTGCCAGCAGTTACCCAAACAGGGATCTTAACTATGGCTACACCTTC. Its translation: CASSYPNRDLNYGYTF.

This chain joins TRBV7-2 and TRBJ2-2; 9 bases fit TRBD2. CDR1 and CDR2 from the germline V gene are SGHTA and FQGNSA. The CDR3 is made up of 16 amino acids. Losses at the gene ends were 1 base for V and 5 bases for J; bases not matched to a gene: 5. CDR3 sequence (DNA): TGTGCCAGCAGCTTAGTAGCGGGGGTATCTACCGGGGAGCTGTTTTTT. Protein product: CASSLVAGVSTGELFF. Based on the CDR3 plus reference TRBV7-2 and TRBJ2-2, the full variable domain is GAGVSQSPSNKVTEKGKDVELRCDPISGHTALYWYRQSLGQGLEFLIYFQGNSAPDKSGLPSDRFSAERTGGSVSTLTIQRTQQEDSAVYLCASSLVAGVSTGELFFGEGSRLTVL.

The rearrangement uses TRBV5-1 and TRBJ2-5; TRBD1 might be the D (5 bases). The DNA end is more similar to TRBJ2-7, so the J call may be wrong. The CDR3 spans 13 residues. Germline V gene data show CDR1 as SGHRS and CDR2 as YFSETQ. The CDR3 region has the DNA TGCGCCAGCAGCTTCGTGACAGCCTACGAGCAGTACTTC. It translates to CASSFVTAYEQYF.

This clone was counted a single time. V and J are TRBV4-1 and TRBJ1-2; no reliable D call. The germline CDR1 and CDR2 sequences are MGHRA and YSYEKL. The ends were cut back, 2 bases at V and 0 bases at J, with 7 bases in the middle. CDR3 length: 14 residues. Here the CDR3 reads CASSQPGANYGYTF. The CDR3 DNA reads TGCGCCAGCAGCCAACCCGGGGCTAACTATGGCTACACCTTC.

The J gene is TRBJ2-6, the V gene TRBV7-2; 7 positions match TRBD2. The junction had 8 bases not matched to a gene; V was cut back by 5 bases and J by 4 bases. Germline V lookup: CDR1 SGHTA, CDR2 FQGNSA. The CDR3 runs 16 residues. The CDR3: CASSRGLEAGANVLTF. CDR3 nucleotides: TGTGCCAGCAGCCGAGGACTAGAGGCGGGGGCCAACGTCCTGACTTTC. The full variable domain, with the rest looked up from reference TRBV7-2 and TRBJ2-6, is GAGVSQSPSNKVTEKGKDVELRCDPISGHTALYWYRQSLGQGLEFLIYFQGNSAPDKSGLPSDRFSAERTGGSVSTLTIQRTQQEDSAVYLCASSRGLEAGANVLTFGAGSRLTVL.

The V call is TRBV27, the J call TRBJ1-4, with D tentatively TRBD1 (5 bases). Trimming took off 4 bases at V and 12 bases at J, with 21 bases between the two ends. The CDR3 totals 15 residues. Germline V gene data show CDR1 as MNHEY and CDR2 as SMNVEV (reference sequence). CDR3 DNA sequence: TGTGCCAGCAGTTCCTTCGACAGATTTGGGGAAGAACTGTTTTTT. Translating it yields CASSSFDRFGEELFF.

This chain uses TRBV7-2 with TRBJ2-4; 11 bases are a match to TRBD1. V gave up 5 bases and J gave up 4 bases; unmatched junction bases: 4. This CDR3 region has 15 residues. Germline V gene lookup returns CDR1 SGHTA and CDR2 FQGNSA. CDR3 bases: TGTGCCAGCAGCCTCGGGACAGGGGGGAAAAACATTCAGTACTTC. Its translation is CASSLGTGGKNIQYF.

This chain links TRBV30 with TRBJ1-5; TRBD1 agrees at 7 bases. CDR1 and CDR2 from the germline V gene are GTSNPN and SVGIG (reference sequence). After removal of 2 bases from V and 7 bases from J, the junction contained 2 bases not matched to a gene. The length of the CDR3 is 12 residues. As DNA, the CDR3 is TGTGCCTGGAGTCCAGGGGGGCAGCCCCAGCATTTT. Protein: CAWSPGGQPQHF.

The V and J genes are TRBV6-5 and TRBJ1-5; possibly TRBD1 for D (6 bases). CDR3 length: 13 amino acids. Germline values: CDR1 MNHEY, CDR2 SVGAGI. Trimming left V 6 bases short and J 6 bases short, with 12 bases between. This CDR3 is CASRGTGSQPQHF. Written as DNA, the CDR3 is TGTGCCAGCAGGGGCACAGGGAGTCAGCCCCAGCATTTT.

The rearrangement uses TRBV7-9 and TRBJ1-5, with D maybe TRBD1 (6 bases). Germline CDR1 and CDR2: SEHNR and FQNEAQ (reference sequence). The ends were cut back, 5 bases at V and 3 bases at J, with 11 bases in the middle. The CDR3 has 14 amino acids. CDR3 DNA sequence: TGTGCCAGCAGCGGGGGCACCCTCAATCAGCCCCAGCATTTT. It translates to CASSGGTLNQPQHF.

The chain employs TRBV30 and TRBJ1-1, with 9 bases matching TRBD1. Germline V gene lookup returns CDR1 GTSNPN and CDR2 SVGIG (reference sequence). With V trimmed by 4 bases and J by 4 bases, 7 bases remained unmatched. The CDR3 runs 14 residues. CDR3 protein: CAWTSGTGFTEAFF. Written as DNA, the CDR3 is TGTGCCTGGACCTCCGGGACAGGGTTCACTGAAGCTTTCTTT.

The chain is built from TRBV7-2 and TRBJ2-1; D call uncertain. The CDR3 totals 14 residues. V was shortened by 7 bases and J by 0 bases, with 10 bases between the two germline ends. Germline V gives CDR1 SGHTA, CDR2 FQGNSA. CDR3 region: CASNSGPSYNEQFF. For the CDR3, the DNA is TGTGCCAGCAACTCAGGTCCCTCCTACAATGAGCAGTTCTTC.

The CDR3 nucleotides read TGCGCCAGCAGCCAAGATCCCACAGGGGGCGCATCTGGATATGGCTACACCTTC. Its protein is CASSQDPTGGASGYGYTF. The chain uses TRBV4-1 and TRBJ1-2, with 9 nucleotides matching TRBD1. This CDR3 has 18 amino acids. Germline-derived CDR1 and CDR2 are MGHRA and YSYEKL. Trimming removed 0 bases from V and 5 bases from J; junction bases left unmatched: 13.

A single count supports this clone. The rearrangement uses TRBV5-1 and TRBJ1-4; unclear D gene. V gave up 1 base and J gave up 7 bases, with 8 bases separating them. Germline CDR1 reads SGHRS; CDR2 reads YFSETQ. The CDR3 has 13 amino acids. The CDR3: CASSLPGAEKLFF. DNA of the CDR3: TGCGCCAGCAGCTTGCCAGGTGCTGAAAAACTGTTTTTT.

This chain connects TRBV19 to TRBJ2-7; 8 positions agree with TRBD1. The V gene's germline CDR1 is LNHDA and CDR2 SQIVND (reference sequence). V dropped 5 bases and J dropped 5; count of bases not matched to a gene: 11. The CDR3 totals 15 residues. The CDR3 sequence is CASSHGQGLLHEQYF. The CDR3 nucleotides read TGTGCCAGTAGTCATGGACAGGGTCTGCTACACGAGCAGTACTTC. The whole variable domain, filled in from reference TRBV19 and TRBJ2-7, reads DGGITQSPKYLFRKEGQNVTLSCEQNLNHDAMYWYRQDPGQGLRLIYYSQIVNDFQKGDIAEGYSVSREKKESFPLTVTSAQKNPTAFYLCASSHGQGLLHEQYFGPGTRLTVT.